The present entry profiles one T cell receptor (beta chain) with its context. This record belongs to a study of cytomegalovirus exposure and HLA in healthy donors. Germline CDR1 is SNHLY and CDR2 is FYNNEI. This CDR3 spans 13 amino acids. V dropped 5 bases and J dropped 9 bases, with 15 bases sitting between them. In the PCR, 60 Vbeta and 13 Jbeta primers were used. Sequencing used immunoSEQ multiplex PCR; TCRdb keeps in-frame clones, though not all of them. The table has more than 200,000 clones, about 85% seen once. The receptor was isolated from a human donor in good health. The sequenced sample was PBMCs. The rearrangement links TRBV2 to TRBJ2-3; tentatively, D is TRBD2 (6 bases). CDR3 sequence (DNA): TGTGCCAGCAGTCCCCCGGGGGTCCGCACGCAGTATTTT. As protein: CASSPPGVRTQYF. The variable domain in full, completed from reference TRBV2 and TRBJ2-3, reads EPEVTQTPSHQVTQMGQEVILRCVPISNHLYFYWYRQILGQKVEFLVSFYNNEISEKSEIFDDQFSVERPDGSNFTLKIRSTKLEDSAMYFCASSPPGVRTQYFGPGTRLTVL.